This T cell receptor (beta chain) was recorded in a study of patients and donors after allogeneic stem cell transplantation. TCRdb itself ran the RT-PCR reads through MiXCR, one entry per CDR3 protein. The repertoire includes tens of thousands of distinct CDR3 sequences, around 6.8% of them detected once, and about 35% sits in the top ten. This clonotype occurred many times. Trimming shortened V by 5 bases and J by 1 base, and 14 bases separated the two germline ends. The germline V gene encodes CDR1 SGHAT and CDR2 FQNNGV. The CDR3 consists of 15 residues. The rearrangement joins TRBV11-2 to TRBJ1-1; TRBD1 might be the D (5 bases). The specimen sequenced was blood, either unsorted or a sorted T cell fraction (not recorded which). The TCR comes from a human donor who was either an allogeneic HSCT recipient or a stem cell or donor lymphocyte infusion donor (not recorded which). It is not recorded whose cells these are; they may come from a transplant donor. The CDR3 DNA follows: TGTGCCAGCAGCCGACAGCGACCTAGGAACACTGAAGCTTTCTTT. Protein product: CASSRQRPRNTEAFF.